The 11 T cell receptor beta chains below all came from one sample that was sequenced in a study of cytomegalovirus exposure and HLA in healthy donors. Profiling relied on immunoSEQ multiplex PCR, and the TCRdb table lists in-frame clones only, not all of them. This repertoire shows fewer than 200,000 clones, about 90% found once; its top ten account for under 4.5%. The sample comprised PBMCs. The receptors here all came from a man aged 18-30 years in good health and CMV-seropositive.

The sample holds a few counts of this clone. The chain couples TRBV5-1 to TRBJ2-2, with a tentative D call TRBD1 (6 bases). V was pared by 0 bases and J by 0 bases, with 9 bases between. This CDR3 has 16 amino acids. In germline, CDR1 is SGHRS, CDR2 YFSETQ. The CDR3 spells CASSLVGTTNTGELFF. The CDR3 region has the DNA TGCGCCAGCAGCTTGGTCGGGACAACGAACACCGGGGAGCTGTTTTTT.

V usage is TRBV7-6 and J usage is TRBJ2-7; the D is unclear. CDR3 length: 15 residues. Trimming pared 5 bases from V and 2 bases from J, leaving 16 bases between. Germline V lookup: CDR1 SGHVS, CDR2 FNYEAQ. CDR3 nucleotide sequence: TGTGCCAGCAGCCTCGCTGGAAGAGGCCCCTACGAGCAGTACTTC. This translates into CASSLAGRGPYEQYF.

V is TRBV12-2 and J is TRBJ2-1; the DNA was not compared with TRBD2, the D call given in the table. TRBV12-2 is reported as a pseudogene. This CDR3 has 22 amino acids. For the CDR3, the DNA is TGTGCAAGTCGCTTAGTCAGGGAGGGTGGCGGGAGAGGGCTCCAGTGGTGTAATGAGCAGTTCTTC. It encodes CASRLVREGGGRGLQWCNEQFF.

In this sample, this clone turned up once. This sequence joins TRBV7-9 and TRBJ2-7; D might be TRBD2 (7 bases). The CDR3 covers 17 residues. V lost 5 bases and J 6 bases, leaving 26 bases between the germline ends. CDR1 SEHNR and CDR2 FQNEAQ come from the germline V gene (reference sequence). The CDR3 nucleotides are TGTGCCAGCAGCCCAGCAAGGGAGGGGGGAGGACGTGCCGAGCAGTACTTC. Encoded protein: CASSPAREGGGRAEQYF.

The rearrangement uses TRBV5-8 and TRBJ2-4; no clear D. Trimming pared 4 bases from V and 6 bases from J, leaving 14 bases between. The CDR3 covers 14 residues. Per germline, CDR1 SGHTS and CDR2 YDEGEE. The CDR3 loop reads CASSPPTPPNIQYF. In nucleotides, the CDR3 is TGTGCCAGCAGCCCGCCCACACCTCCAAACATTCAGTACTTC.

This chain uses TRBV27 with TRBJ2-7, with 11 bases that match TRBD1. The CDR3 consists of 14 residues. With 3 bases clipped from V and 4 bases from J, the junction kept 2 bases outside the gene matches. In germline, CDR1 is MNHEY, CDR2 SMNVEV (reference sequence). The CDR3 is CASSLGQGVYEQYF. CDR3 nucleotides: TGTGCCAGCAGTTTGGGACAGGGGGTATACGAGCAGTACTTC.

J is TRBJ2-4 and V is TRBV12-5; 11 bases are a match to TRBD2. The CDR3 runs 16 residues. V shed 1 base, J shed 7 bases, and the junction held 6 bases outside the gene matches. CDR1 is LGHNT and CDR2 is FRNRAP in the germline V gene. Here the CDR3 reads CASGLGLAGNVNIQYF. DNA of the CDR3: TGTGCTAGTGGTTTGGGACTAGCGGGAAATGTGAACATTCAGTACTTC.

There are a few counts of this clone. The genes are TRBV4-1 and TRBJ2-7, with TRBD2 identical over 10 bases. V lost 2 bases and J lost 3; bases outside the gene matches: 4. CDR1 is MGHRA and CDR2 is YSYEKL in the germline V gene. The CDR3 has 15 amino acids. For the CDR3, the DNA is TGCGCCAGCAGCCAACCGGGACTAGCGAGCTACGAGCAGTACTTC. It specifies CASSQPGLASYEQYF.

V gene TRBV18 combines with J gene TRBJ2-2; the match to TRBD2 covers 14 bases. V gave up 4 bases and J gave up 2 bases; unmatched junction bases: 3. Germline values: CDR1 KGHSH, CDR2 LQKENI. The CDR3 is made up of 17 amino acids. The CDR3 reads CASSRGLAGGNTGELFF. Here the CDR3 DNA reads TGTGCCAGCTCACGCGGACTAGCGGGGGGAAACACCGGGGAGCTGTTTTTT.

J is TRBJ1-1 and V is TRBV11-1; unclear D gene. The CDR3 length is 14 residues. V was cut by 5 bases and J by 1 base, with 11 bases left in between. CDR1 is SGHAT, CDR2 FQDESV, per germline (reference sequence). CDR3: CASSPSRSNTEAFF. CDR3 DNA sequence: TGTGCCAGCAGCCCTTCGAGATCGAACACTGAAGCTTTCTTT. Full variable domain (rest looked up from reference TRBV11-1 and TRBJ1-1): EAEVAQSPRYKITEKSQAVAFWCDPISGHATLYWYRQILGQGPELLVQFQDESVVDDSQLPKDRFSAERLKGVDSTLKIQPAELGDSAMYLCASSPSRSNTEAFFGQGTRLTVV.

Here the CDR3 reads CASRGPLGTGNTGELFF. DNA of the CDR3: TGTGCCAGCCGTGGGCCCCTGGGGACAGGGAACACCGGGGAGCTGTTTTTT. The chain uses TRBV6-1 and TRBJ2-2, with 8 bases lining up with TRBD1. The trim removed 8 bases at V and 1 base at J, leaving 12 bases unmatched. CDR1 and CDR2 from the germline V gene are MNHNS and SASEGT. The CDR3 spans 17 residues.